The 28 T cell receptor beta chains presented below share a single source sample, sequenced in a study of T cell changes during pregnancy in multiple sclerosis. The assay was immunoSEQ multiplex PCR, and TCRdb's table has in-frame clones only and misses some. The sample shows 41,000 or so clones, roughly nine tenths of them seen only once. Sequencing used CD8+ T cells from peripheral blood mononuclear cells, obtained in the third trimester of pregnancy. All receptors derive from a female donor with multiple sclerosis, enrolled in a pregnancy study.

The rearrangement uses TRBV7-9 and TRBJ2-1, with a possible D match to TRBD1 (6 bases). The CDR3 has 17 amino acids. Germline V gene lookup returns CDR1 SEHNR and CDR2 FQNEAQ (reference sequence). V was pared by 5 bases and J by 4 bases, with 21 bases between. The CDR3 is CASSMGIGVGAYNEQFF. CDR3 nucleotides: TGTGCCAGCAGCATGGGTATCGGGGTGGGGGCGTACAATGAGCAGTTCTTC.

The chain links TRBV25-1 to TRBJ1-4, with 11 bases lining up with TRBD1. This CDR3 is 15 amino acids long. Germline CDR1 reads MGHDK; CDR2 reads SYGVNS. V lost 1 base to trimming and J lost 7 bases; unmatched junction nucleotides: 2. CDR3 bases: TGTGCCAGCAGTGAATGGGGACAGGGGGGTGAAAAACTGTTTTTT. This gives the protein CASSEWGQGGEKLFF.

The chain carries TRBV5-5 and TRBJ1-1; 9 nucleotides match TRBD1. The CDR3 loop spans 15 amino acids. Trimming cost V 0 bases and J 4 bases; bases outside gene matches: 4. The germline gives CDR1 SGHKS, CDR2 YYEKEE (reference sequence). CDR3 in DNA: TGTGCCAGCAGCTTGGACGACAGGGGGGTCACTGAAGCTTTCTTT. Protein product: CASSLDDRGVTEAFF.

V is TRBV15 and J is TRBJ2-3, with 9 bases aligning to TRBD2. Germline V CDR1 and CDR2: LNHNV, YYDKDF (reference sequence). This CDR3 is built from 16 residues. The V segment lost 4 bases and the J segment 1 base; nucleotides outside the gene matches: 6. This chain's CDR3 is CATSTRTSARTDTQYF. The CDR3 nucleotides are TGTGCCACCAGCACCCGGACTAGCGCACGCACAGATACGCAGTATTTT.

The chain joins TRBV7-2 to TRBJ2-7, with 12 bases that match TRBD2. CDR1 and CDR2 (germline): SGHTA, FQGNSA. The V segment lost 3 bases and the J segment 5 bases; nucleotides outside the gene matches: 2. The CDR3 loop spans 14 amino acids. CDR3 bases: TGTGCCAGCAGCTTTACTAGCGGGAGGAACGAGCAGTACTTC. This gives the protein CASSFTSGRNEQYF.

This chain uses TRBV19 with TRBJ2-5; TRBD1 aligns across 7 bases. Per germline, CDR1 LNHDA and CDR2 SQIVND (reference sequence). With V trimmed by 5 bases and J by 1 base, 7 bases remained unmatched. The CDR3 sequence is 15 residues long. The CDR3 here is CASSYGTALQETQYF. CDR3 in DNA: TGTGCCAGTAGTTATGGGACAGCCCTCCAAGAGACCCAGTACTTC. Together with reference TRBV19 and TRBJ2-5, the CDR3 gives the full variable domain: DGGITQSPKYLFRKEGQNVTLSCEQNLNHDAMYWYRQDPGQGLRLIYYSQIVNDFQKGDIAEGYSVSREKKESFPLTVTSAQKNPTAFYLCASSYGTALQETQYFGPGTRLLVL.

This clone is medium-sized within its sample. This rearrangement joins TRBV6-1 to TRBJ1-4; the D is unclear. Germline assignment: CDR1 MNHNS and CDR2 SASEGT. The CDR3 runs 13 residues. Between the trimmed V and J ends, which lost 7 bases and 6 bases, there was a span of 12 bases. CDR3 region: CASTGEVHEKLFF. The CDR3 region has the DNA TGTGCCAGCACGGGAGAGGTACATGAAAAACTGTTTTTT.

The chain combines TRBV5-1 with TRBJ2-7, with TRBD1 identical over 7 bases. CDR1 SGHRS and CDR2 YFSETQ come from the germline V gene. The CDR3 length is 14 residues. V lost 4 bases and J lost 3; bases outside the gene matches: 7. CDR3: CASSTKTGFYEQYF. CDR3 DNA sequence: TGCGCCAGCAGCACGAAGACAGGGTTCTACGAGCAGTACTTC.

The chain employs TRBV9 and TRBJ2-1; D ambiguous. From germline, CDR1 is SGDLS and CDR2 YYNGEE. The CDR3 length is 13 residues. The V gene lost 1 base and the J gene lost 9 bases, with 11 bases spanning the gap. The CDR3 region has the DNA TGTGCCAGCAGCGTATTGGCATCTGGTGAGCAGTTCTTC. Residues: CASSVLASGEQFF.

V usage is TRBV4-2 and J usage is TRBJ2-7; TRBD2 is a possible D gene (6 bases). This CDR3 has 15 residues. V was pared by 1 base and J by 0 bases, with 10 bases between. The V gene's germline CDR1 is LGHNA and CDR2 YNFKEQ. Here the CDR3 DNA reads TGTGCCAGCAGCCAAGGACTAGGTCTCTCCTACGAGCAGTACTTC. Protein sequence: CASSQGLGLSYEQYF.

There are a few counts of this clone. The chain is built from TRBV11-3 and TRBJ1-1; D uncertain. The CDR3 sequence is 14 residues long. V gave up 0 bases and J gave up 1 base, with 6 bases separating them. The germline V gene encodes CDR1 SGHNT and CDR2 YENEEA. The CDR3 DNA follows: TGTGCCAGCAGCTTAGAGGAGGGGAACACTGAAGCTTTCTTT. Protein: CASSLEEGNTEAFF.

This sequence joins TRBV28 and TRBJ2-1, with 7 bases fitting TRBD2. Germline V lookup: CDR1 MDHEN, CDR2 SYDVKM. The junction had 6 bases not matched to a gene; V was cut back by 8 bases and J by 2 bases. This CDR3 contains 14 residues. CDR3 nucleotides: TGTGCCAGCTTCCCTAGCGGTCCCTACAATGAGCAGTTCTTC. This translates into CASFPSGPYNEQFF.

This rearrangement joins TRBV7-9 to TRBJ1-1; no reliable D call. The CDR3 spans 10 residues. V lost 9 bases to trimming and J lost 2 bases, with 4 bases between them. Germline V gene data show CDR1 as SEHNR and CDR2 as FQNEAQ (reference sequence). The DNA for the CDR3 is TGTGCCAGTCATAACACTGAAGCTTTCTTT. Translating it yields CASHNTEAFF.

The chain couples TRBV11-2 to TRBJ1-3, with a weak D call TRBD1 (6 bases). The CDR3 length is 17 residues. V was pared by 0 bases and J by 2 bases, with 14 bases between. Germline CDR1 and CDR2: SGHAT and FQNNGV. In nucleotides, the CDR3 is TGTGCCAGCAGCTTAGATTCGGGGGGGCTAACTGGAAACACCATATATTTT. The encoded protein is CASSLDSGGLTGNTIYF.

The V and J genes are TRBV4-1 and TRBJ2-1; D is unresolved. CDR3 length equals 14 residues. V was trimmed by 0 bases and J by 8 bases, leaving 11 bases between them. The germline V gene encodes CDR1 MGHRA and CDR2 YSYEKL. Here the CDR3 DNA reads TGCGCCAGCAGCCAAGATCTAGAGATCGATGAGCAGTTCTTC. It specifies CASSQDLEIDEQFF.

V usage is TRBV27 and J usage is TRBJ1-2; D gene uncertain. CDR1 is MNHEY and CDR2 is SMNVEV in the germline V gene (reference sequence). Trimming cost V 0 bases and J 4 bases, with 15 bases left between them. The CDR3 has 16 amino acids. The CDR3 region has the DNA TGTGCCAGCAGTTTATCGCTTTCGGGTCATTCCTATGGCTACACCTTC. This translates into CASSLSLSGHSYGYTF.

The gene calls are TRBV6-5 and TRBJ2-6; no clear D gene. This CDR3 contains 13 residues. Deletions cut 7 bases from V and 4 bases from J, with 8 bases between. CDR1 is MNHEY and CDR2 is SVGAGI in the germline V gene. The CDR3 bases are TGTGCCAGCACCTTATCCGGGGCCAACGTCCTGACTTTC. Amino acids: CASTLSGANVLTF.

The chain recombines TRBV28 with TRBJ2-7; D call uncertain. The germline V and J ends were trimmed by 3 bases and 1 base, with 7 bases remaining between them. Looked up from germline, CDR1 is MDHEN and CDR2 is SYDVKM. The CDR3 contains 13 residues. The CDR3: CASSFGRSYEQYF. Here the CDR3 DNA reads TGTGCCAGCAGTTTTGGCAGATCCTACGAGCAGTACTTC.

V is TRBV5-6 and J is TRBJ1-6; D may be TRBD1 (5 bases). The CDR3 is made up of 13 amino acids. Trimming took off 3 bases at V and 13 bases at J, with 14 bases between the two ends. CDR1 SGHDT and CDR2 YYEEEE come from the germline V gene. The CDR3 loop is CASSSTRVGPLHF. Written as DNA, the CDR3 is TGTGCCAGCAGCTCGACCAGGGTAGGGCCCCTCCACTTT.

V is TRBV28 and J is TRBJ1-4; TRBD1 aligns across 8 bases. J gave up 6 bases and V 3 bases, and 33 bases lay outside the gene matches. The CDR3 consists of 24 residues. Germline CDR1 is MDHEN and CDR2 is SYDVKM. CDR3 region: CASSFGSGVRTLPGQDLYYEKLFF. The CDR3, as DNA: TGTGCCAGCAGTTTTGGTTCTGGAGTGAGGACTTTACCGGGACAGGATTTATATTATGAAAAACTGTTTTTT.

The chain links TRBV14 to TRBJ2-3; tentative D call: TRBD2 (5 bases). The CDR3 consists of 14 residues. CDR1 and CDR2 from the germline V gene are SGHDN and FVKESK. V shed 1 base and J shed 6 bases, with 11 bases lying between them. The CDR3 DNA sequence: TGTGCCAGCAGCCAAGTAGGAGGTTCCGATACGCAGTATTTT. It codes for CASSQVGGSDTQYF.

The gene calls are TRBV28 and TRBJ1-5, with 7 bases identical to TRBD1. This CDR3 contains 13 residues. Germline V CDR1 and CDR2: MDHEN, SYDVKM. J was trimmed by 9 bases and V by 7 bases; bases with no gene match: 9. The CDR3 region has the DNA TGTGCCAGCATGGACAGGACCCTAGGGCCCCAGCATTTT. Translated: CASMDRTLGPQHF.

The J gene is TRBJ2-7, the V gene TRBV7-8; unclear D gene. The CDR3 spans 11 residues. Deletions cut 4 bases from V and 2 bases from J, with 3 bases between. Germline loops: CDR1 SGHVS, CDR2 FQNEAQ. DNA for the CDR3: TGTGCCAGCAGCTCCGCCTACGAGCAGTACTTC. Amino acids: CASSSAYEQYF. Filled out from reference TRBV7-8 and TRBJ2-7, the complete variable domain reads GAGVSQSPRYKVAKRGQDVALRCDPISGHVSLFWYQQALGQGPEFLTYFQNEAQLDKSGLPSDRFFAERPEGSVSTLKIQRTQQEDSAVYLCASSSAYEQYFGPGTRLTVT.

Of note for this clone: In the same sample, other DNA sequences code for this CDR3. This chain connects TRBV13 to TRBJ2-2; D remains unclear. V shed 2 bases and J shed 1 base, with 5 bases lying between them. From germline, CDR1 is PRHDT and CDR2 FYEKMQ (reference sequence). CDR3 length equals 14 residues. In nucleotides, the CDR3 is TGTGCCAGCAGCTTATCAGGGAACACCGGGGAGCTGTTTTTT. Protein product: CASSLSGNTGELFF.

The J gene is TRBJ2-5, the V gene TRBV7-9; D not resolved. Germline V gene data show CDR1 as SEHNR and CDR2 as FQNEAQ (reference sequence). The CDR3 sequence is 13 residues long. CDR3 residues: CATAPDAEETQYF. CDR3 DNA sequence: TGTGCTACTGCCCCAGATGCGGAAGAGACCCAGTACTTC.

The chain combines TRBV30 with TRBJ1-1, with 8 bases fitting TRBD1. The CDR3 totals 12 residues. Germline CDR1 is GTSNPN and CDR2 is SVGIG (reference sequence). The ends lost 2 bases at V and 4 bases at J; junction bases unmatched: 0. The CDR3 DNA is TGTGCCTGGAGTACAGGGGGCACTGAAGCTTTCTTT. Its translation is CAWSTGGTEAFF.

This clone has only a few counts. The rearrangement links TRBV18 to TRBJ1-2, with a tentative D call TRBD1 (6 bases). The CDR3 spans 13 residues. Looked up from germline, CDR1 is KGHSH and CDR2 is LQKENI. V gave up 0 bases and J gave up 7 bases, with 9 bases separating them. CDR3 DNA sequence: TGTGCCAGCTCACCACCAGGGGGTAGTGGCTACACCTTC. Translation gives CASSPPGGSGYTF.

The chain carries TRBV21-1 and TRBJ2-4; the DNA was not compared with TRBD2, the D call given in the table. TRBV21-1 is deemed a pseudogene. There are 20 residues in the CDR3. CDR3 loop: CASSKEGRLAELEAKNIQYF. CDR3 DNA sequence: TGTGCCAGCAGCAAAGAGGGGAGACTAGCGGAATTAGAAGCCAAAAACATTCAGTACTTC.